The 5 T cell receptor beta chains given below trace back to one sample, sequenced in a study of blood T cell repertoires in COVID-19. Assay used: immunoSEQ multiplex PCR; TCRdb lists only in-frame clones, some missing. The table shows about 250,000 clones, with around 83% occurring only once. Input material: peripheral blood. The receptors originated from a man older than 75 with acute or convalescent COVID-19.

About this clone itself: Mismatch with germline at one junction end may stem from a read error. The genes are TRBV20-1 and TRBJ2-3, with 10 bases that match TRBD2. The CDR3 has 11 residues. The germline CDR1 and CDR2 sequences are DFQATT and SNEGSKA (reference sequence). Here the CDR3 DNA reads TGTTCTAGCGGGGGACTTGATACGCAGTATTTT. Translation gives CSSGGLDTQYF.

The chain recombines TRBV28 with TRBJ2-7, with no clear D. Trimming took off 3 bases at V and 6 bases at J, with 15 bases between the two ends. Per germline, CDR1 MDHEN and CDR2 SYDVKM. This CDR3 comprises 14 residues. Here the CDR3 reads CASSLTGTSREQYF. CDR3 nucleotides: TGTGCCAGCAGTTTGACTGGCACTTCGCGCGAGCAGTACTTC.

The rearrangement links TRBV27 to TRBJ1-5; 9 positions match TRBD1. Germline CDR1 reads MNHEY; CDR2 reads SMNVEV (reference sequence). The CDR3 is made up of 14 amino acids. V lost 5 bases and J lost 3; bases outside the gene matches: 2. This CDR3 reads CASSGTGFNQPQHF. The CDR3 DNA follows: TGTGCCAGCAGTGGGACAGGGTTCAATCAGCCCCAGCATTTT.

This rearrangement joins TRBV2 to TRBJ2-6; no clear D. V gave up 6 bases and J gave up 2 bases, with 11 bases separating them. The germline V gene encodes CDR1 SNHLY and CDR2 FYNNEI. There are 15 residues in the CDR3. The CDR3 spells CASRADRAGANVLTF. The CDR3 coding sequence is TGTGCCAGCAGGGCCGACCGGGCTGGGGCCAACGTCCTGACTTTC.

The CDR3 protein is CSARALETQYF. In DNA form, the CDR3 reads TGCAGTGCTAGAGCCCTAGAGACCCAGTACTTC. The chain is built from TRBV20-1 and TRBJ2-5; no reliable D call. The CDR3 is 11 residues long. Trimming pared 1 base from V and 4 bases from J, leaving 4 bases between. The V gene's germline CDR1 is DFQATT and CDR2 SNEGSKA (reference sequence).